One and the same sample provided the 12 T cell receptor beta chains below, sequenced in a study of esophageal squamous cell carcinoma under preoperative chemotherapy. TCRdb reprocessed the PCR reads with MiXCR, giving one entry per CDR3 protein. The sample lists roughly 15,000 distinct CDR3 sequences; approximately 50% were seen once. Time point in this sample: before preoperative PTX-NDP chemotherapy. This sample was gathered from a patient given preoperative chemotherapy. The receptor source for this set is a human donor with esophageal squamous cell carcinoma. The donor label of this sample is uncertain.

The sample holds a few counts of this clonotype. V is TRBV7-3 and J is TRBJ2-3, with D tentatively TRBD1 or TRBD2 (6 bases each). The CDR3 has 16 amino acids. V was trimmed by 3 bases and J by 3 bases, leaving 16 bases between them. Per germline, CDR1 SGHTA and CDR2 FQGTGA. CDR3 loop: CASSLGRGRGTDTQYF. CDR3 bases: TGTGCCAGCAGCTTGGGACGGGGGCGAGGGACAGATACGCAGTATTTT.

With respect to this clonotype: The germline gene is not matched at one end of the junction; a read error may be the cause. This rearrangement joins TRBV7-3 to TRBJ2-3; 10 nucleotides line up with TRBD2. CDR1 and CDR2 (germline): SGHTA, FQGTGA. This CDR3 spans 15 amino acids. CDR3 sequence (DNA): TGTGCCGGCGGCGCTACTAGCGGGGACCTAGAGACGCAGTATTTC. This translates into CAGGATSGDLETQYF.

The V and J genes are TRBV7-2 and TRBJ2-1; TRBD1 agrees at 8 bases. The J call may be faulty, since TRBJ2-7 better matches the DNA end. Germline CDR1 and CDR2: SGHTA and FQGNSA. CDR3 length: 15 amino acids. The CDR3 DNA reads TGTGCCAGCAGCTTAGATACAGGGGGGTACAATGAGCAGTACTTC. It codes for CASSLDTGGYNEQYF.

This clonotype was seen repeatedly, ten times or more. V gene TRBV7-8 combines with J gene TRBJ2-7; 9 bases are a match to TRBD2. The CDR3 loop spans 15 amino acids. Germline V lookup: CDR1 SGHVS, CDR2 FQNEAQ. Trimming at V came to 1 base and at J to 6 bases, leaving 7 bases not matched to a gene. In DNA form, the CDR3 reads TGTGCCAGCAGCTTAGAGGGACTAGCCCTCGGCGAGCAGTACTTC. It specifies CASSLEGLALGEQYF.

This clonotype occurred a few times. The chain couples TRBV27 to TRBJ2-1; 8 nucleotides align to TRBD2. CDR1 and CDR2 (germline): MNHEY, SMNVEV (reference sequence). Trimming cost V 6 bases and J 6 bases; bases outside gene matches: 7. The CDR3 is 14 amino acids. In nucleotides, the CDR3 is TGTGCCAGCAGCGTTAGCGGGACCGCCAATGAGCAGTTCTTC. Translating it yields CASSVSGTANEQFF.

The chain combines TRBV7-8 with TRBJ1-6; a possible D gene is TRBD1 (5 bases). Trimming removed 1 base from V and 9 bases from J, with 7 bases in between. Germline lookup yields CDR1 SGHVS and CDR2 FQNEAQ. This CDR3 has 13 residues. CDR3 amino acids: CASSLEGSSPLHF. DNA for the CDR3: TGTGCCAGCAGCTTAGAGGGGAGTTCACCCCTCCACTTT.

In its sample, this clonotype was seen a few times. This chain connects TRBV7-3 to TRBJ2-1; TRBD1 matches at 9 bases. The CDR3 spans 14 residues. The V gene end was trimmed by 7 bases and the J gene end by 7 bases; junction bases not matched to a gene: 8. Per germline, CDR1 SGHTA and CDR2 FQGTGA. CDR3 sequence reads: CASTPGQGRNEQFF. CDR3 DNA sequence: TGTGCCAGCACCCCGGGACAGGGAAGGAATGAGCAGTTCTTC.

This clonotype was seen just once. The chain uses TRBV4-1 and TRBJ2-5; 10 positions match TRBD2. Germline V lookup: CDR1 MGHRA, CDR2 YSYEKL. With 0 bases clipped from V and 4 bases from J, the junction kept 17 bases outside the gene matches. This CDR3 is 20 amino acids long. In DNA, the CDR3 is TGCGCCAGCAGCCAAGAATACCCTAGCGGGAGAAGCAATAGTAGAGAGACCCAGTACTTC. Translation: CASSQEYPSGRSNSRETQYF.

A word on this clonotype: Since a much larger clone is just one base distant, this may be a read error. The chain uses TRBV25-1 and TRBJ2-2; D might be TRBD1 (6 bases). Germline V CDR1 and CDR2: MGHDK, SYGVNS. CDR3 size: 14 residues. DNA for the CDR3: TGTGCCAGCATGAGGGGTGGGGACACCGGGGCGCTGTTTTTT. It specifies CASMRGGDTGALFF.

With respect to this clonotype: Mismatch with germline at one junction end may stem from a read error. The chain has TRBV7-3 and TRBJ2-3; no reliable D call. Germline assignment: CDR1 SGHTA and CDR2 FQGTGA. CDR3 length equals 13 residues. CDR3 DNA sequence: TGTGCCAGCAGCAGGTTGGGCAAAAATACGCAGTATTTC. Protein: CASSRLGKNTQYF.

The rearrangement joins TRBV5-1 to TRBJ2-5, with D maybe TRBD2 (7 bases). Trimming took 5 bases from V and 11 from J, leaving 28 bases between them. CDR3 length: 16 residues. Germline assignment: CDR1 SGHRS and CDR2 YFSETQ. CDR3 region: CASRVGLGGRIDEQYF. The CDR3 coding sequence is TGCGCCAGCAGAGTGGGATTGGGGGGGCGGATCGATGAGCAGTACTTC.

V usage is TRBV12-3 or TRBV12-4 and J usage is TRBJ2-3; perhaps TRBD2 as D (6 bases). The last part of the DNA fits TRBJ2-7 better; the J call may be wrong. The CDR3 is made up of 14 amino acids. CDR3 residues: CAGTPGGSRETQYF. The CDR3 nucleotides read TGTGCGGGCACCCCGGGTGGAAGCCGGGAGACGCAGTACTTC.